Listed here are 3 T cell receptor beta chains from one sample, sequenced in a study of PD-1 blockade in mismatch repair-deficient tumors. TCRdb keeps only in-frame clones here, not all; method: immunoSEQ multiplex PCR. The table lists approximately 63,000 clones, approximately 90% of them singletons. The starting material was peripheral blood, obtained 52 weeks after starting pembrolizumab. The source is an adult with mismatch repair-deficient cancer.

The CDR3 reads CATRRVSGAAYEQYF. The CDR3 nucleotides are TGTGCCACCCGGCGAGTAAGCGGAGCGGCCTACGAGCAGTACTTC. V is TRBV7-8 and J is TRBJ2-7, with D possibly TRBD2 on 5 matching bases. Germline V gene data show CDR1 as SGHVS and CDR2 as FQNEAQ. The CDR3 consists of 15 residues. V was clipped by 10 bases and J by 2 bases, with 21 bases between them.

This chain uses TRBV4-3 with TRBJ2-5; tentative D call: TRBD1 (5 bases). CDR3 length: 17 residues. V was clipped by 0 bases and J by 1 base, with 15 bases between them. Germline assignment: CDR1 LGHNA and CDR2 YSLEER. CDR3 DNA: TGCGCCAGCAGCCAAGATACGTCCCCGACAGCCCAAGAGACCCAGTACTTC. It encodes CASSQDTSPTAQETQYF.

The chain combines TRBV27 with TRBJ2-3; no clear D. The length of the CDR3 is 11 residues. The V and J ends lost 3 bases and 6 bases respectively, with 4 bases between them. Germline CDR1 reads MNHEY; CDR2 reads SMNVEV (reference sequence). The CDR3 protein is CASSFRDTQYF. The CDR3 nucleotides are TGTGCCAGCAGTTTCCGGGATACGCAGTATTTT.